Detailed here is one T cell receptor (beta chain). What it binds is unknown. This sample is drawn from a study of post-analysis software for immune sequencing data. Study context: Included courses were relapsing-remitting and secondary progressive multiple sclerosis; progressive-relapsing multiple sclerosis was also included.

Researchers reported that TCR beta cDNA libraries carried unique molecular identifiers. Each sample of roughly 0.95 to 10 million input T cells yielded around 500,000 cDNA molecules, so each molecule approximated one T cell. TCRdb redid the calling of the PCR reads with MiXCR, one entry per CDR3 protein. The sample includes about 810,000 distinct CDR3 sequences, 53% of them seen just once. Findings and caveats of the study: Under F measure analysis, samples from one preparation batch co-clustered strongly. Multiple sclerosis patients showed significantly lower normalized Chao1 diversity than controls did. TRBV segments more frequent in patients than in controls numbered five and included TRBV5-6, TRBV5-1 and TRBV20-1.

Per the germline V gene, CDR1 is DFQATT and CDR2 is SNEGSKA (reference sequence). CDR3 length: 11 amino acids. Between the trimmed V and J ends, which lost 3 bases and 5 bases, there was a span of 8 bases. The chain joins TRBV20-1 to TRBJ2-7, with no clear D. What was sequenced was blood. The TCR sequence derives from a girl aged 5-17 years with multiple sclerosis. In DNA, the CDR3 is TGCAGTGCTAGCCTCCGCCACGAGCAGTACTTC. It codes for CSASLRHEQYF.